This TCR beta chain was sequenced in a study of naive and memory T cell subsets. General study results and limits: Naive and memory repertoire findings lacked a ground truth for validation.

Details on this clonotype: Its antigen is unidentified. A much larger clone differs by one base, so this may be a read error.

The V gene's germline CDR1 is SGDLS and CDR2 YYNGEE. V lost 3 bases and J 6 bases, leaving 16 bases between the germline ends. The CDR3 runs to 14 residues. An equimolar mix of two oligonucleotides served as the beta constant-region primer for TRBC1 and TRBC2. From the UMI-ligation and nested PCR reads, TCRdb called clonotypes with MiXCR, one entry per CDR3 protein. The sample yields 84,000 or so distinct CDR3 sequences, more than 6.5% seen once. Cells stained for CD3, CD4, CD8, CD45RA and CD27 were sorted into four subsets. The sequenced material came from central memory CD4+ T cells from blood. This chain joins TRBV9 and TRBJ2-7, with TRBD1 as a possible D gene (6 bases). The clonotype was recovered from a human donor in good health. CDR3 protein: CASSDIQGACEQYF. The CDR3 coding sequence is TGTGCCAGCAGCGACATACAGGGCGCCTGCGAGCAGTACTTC.